These T cell receptor beta chains were read from a single sample in a study of T-cell memory formation after mild COVID-19. MiXCR, applied by TCRdb to the 5' RACE reads, yields one record per CDR3 protein. Among 68,000 or so distinct CDR3 sequences listed, 16% were seen once. The sequencing input was PBMCs or a T cell subset sorted from them (not recorded which). These receptors all stem from an adult woman who had mild COVID-19 (a few samples of this study predate the infection). Cell type and time point are not known. Both conserved end residues are part of each CDR3. D genes are given only for firm matches. Rows give clone size only sometimes, using once, few, many, or a class for an expanded clone.

J gene: TRBJ2-3; clone size: few; D gene: TRBD2; V gene: TRBV6-5; CDR3 protein: CASSRTSGRLDTQYF; CDR3 DNA: TGTGCCAGCAGCCGAACTAGCGGGAGGCTTGATACGCAGTATTTT
J gene: TRBJ2-1; clone size: few; D gene: TRBD1; V gene: TRBV20-1; CDR3 protein: CSARDRTGDNEQFF; CDR3 DNA: TGCAGTGCTAGAGATCGAACAGGGGACAATGAGCAGTTCTTC
J gene: TRBJ2-3; clone size: few; D gene: .; V gene: TRBV5-1; CDR3 protein: CASTLEGTSTDTQYF; CDR3 DNA: TGCGCCAGCACCTTAGAGGGGACTAGCACAGATACGCAGTATTTT
J gene: TRBJ1-2; clone size: .; D gene: .; V gene: TRBV7-6; CDR3 protein: CASSLDRATDGYTF; CDR3 DNA: TGTGCCAGCAGCTTAGACAGGGCGACGGATGGCTACACCTTC
J gene: TRBJ2-1; clone size: few; D gene: TRBD2; V gene: TRBV9; CDR3 protein: CASALTSGTYNEQFF; CDR3 DNA: TGTGCCAGCGCGCTCACTAGCGGGACCTACAATGAGCAGTTCTTC
J gene: TRBJ2-2; clone size: few; D gene: TRBD2; V gene: TRBV29-1; CDR3 protein: CSAERGTGRAAGELFF; CDR3 DNA: TGCAGCGCCGAAAGAGGGACCGGGAGGGCCGCCGGGGAGCTGTTTTTT
J gene: TRBJ2-3; clone size: .; D gene: .; V gene: TRBV5-1; CDR3 protein: CASSLSGTERFTDTQYF; CDR3 DNA: TGCGCCAGCAGCCTCTCCGGGACCGAGAGATTCACAGATACGCAGTATTTT
J gene: TRBJ2-1; clone size: few; D gene: .; V gene: TRBV5-6; CDR3 protein: CASSLDSGSSYNEQFF; CDR3 DNA: TGTGCCAGCAGCTTAGACTCGGGGAGCTCCTACAATGAGCAGTTCTTC
J gene: TRBJ1-1; clone size: .; D gene: .; V gene: TRBV15; CDR3 protein: CATSSEQGVVEAFF; CDR3 DNA: TGTGCCACCAGCAGTGAGCAGGGTGTGGTTGAAGCTTTCTTT
J gene: TRBJ1-2; clone size: few; D gene: .; V gene: TRBV9; CDR3 protein: CASHGGANYGYTF; CDR3 DNA: TGTGCCAGCCATGGGGGAGCTAACTATGGCTACACCTTC
J gene: TRBJ2-3; clone size: .; D gene: .; V gene: TRBV5-6; CDR3 protein: CASSFGTGQDTQYF; CDR3 DNA: TGTGCCAGCAGCTTTGGAACTGGGCAAGATACGCAGTATTTT
J gene: TRBJ2-5; clone size: .; D gene: TRBD2; V gene: TRBV5-1; CDR3 protein: CASSLGTGLAIETQYF; CDR3 DNA: TGCGCCAGCAGCCTGGGGACGGGACTAGCGATAGAGACCCAGTACTTC
J gene: TRBJ2-2; clone size: few; D gene: TRBD1; V gene: TRBV6-2/TRBV6-3; CDR3 protein: CASSYTWDSHLTGELFF; CDR3 DNA: TGTGCCAGCAGTTACACTTGGGACAGCCATCTCACCGGGGAGCTGTTTTTT
J gene: TRBJ2-3; clone size: few; D gene: .; V gene: TRBV7-9; CDR3 protein: CASSHTGSTDTQYF; CDR3 DNA: TGTGCCAGCAGCCACACAGGTTCCACAGATACGCAGTATTTT
J gene: TRBJ2-2; clone size: .; D gene: .; V gene: TRBV7-9; CDR3 protein: CASSATLLGHLNTGELFF; CDR3 DNA: TGTGCCAGCAGCGCAACGCTCCTGGGACACCTCAACACCGGGGAGCTGTTTTTT
J gene: TRBJ2-1; clone size: .; D gene: TRBD1; V gene: TRBV5-1; CDR3 protein: CASSESIGTEAYNEQFF; CDR3 DNA: TGCGCCAGCAGCGAATCAATTGGGACAGAAGCCTACAATGAGCAGTTCTTC
J gene: TRBJ2-7; clone size: .; D gene: .; V gene: TRBV5-6; CDR3 protein: CASSLNQGAEQYF; CDR3 DNA: TGTGCCAGCAGCTTGAATCAGGGTGCCGAGCAGTACTTC
J gene: TRBJ1-1; clone size: few; D gene: .; V gene: TRBV7-9; CDR3 protein: CASSSDPLPANTEAFF; CDR3 DNA: TGTGCCAGCAGCTCGGACCCCCTCCCAGCGAACACTGAAGCTTTCTTT
J gene: TRBJ1-1; clone size: .; D gene: .; V gene: TRBV12-3/TRBV12-4; CDR3 protein: CASRRGTEAFF; CDR3 DNA: TGTGCCAGCAGAAGGGGGACTGAAGCTTTCTTT
J gene: TRBJ1-1; clone size: .; D gene: .; V gene: TRBV7-9; CDR3 protein: CASSLAGRPNTEAFF; CDR3 DNA: TGTGCCAGCAGCTTAGCAGGGCGGCCCAACACTGAAGCTTTCTTT
J gene: TRBJ2-3; clone size: .; D gene: .; V gene: TRBV29-1; CDR3 protein: CSAGGGSTDTQYF; CDR3 DNA: TGCAGCGCTGGAGGCGGTAGCACAGATACGCAGTATTTT
J gene: TRBJ2-5; clone size: few; D gene: TRBD2; V gene: TRBV4-1; CDR3 protein: CASSHGGTSGDETQYF; CDR3 DNA: TGCGCCAGCAGCCATGGGGGGACTAGCGGGGATGAGACCCAGTACTTC
J gene: TRBJ2-3; clone size: .; D gene: TRBD1; V gene: TRBV9; CDR3 protein: CASSVWTGGSADTQYF; CDR3 DNA: TGTGCCAGCAGCGTCTGGACAGGGGGAAGTGCAGATACGCAGTATTTT
J gene: TRBJ2-5; clone size: .; D gene: .; V gene: TRBV13; CDR3 protein: CASSRDQETQYF; CDR3 DNA: TGTGCCAGCAGTAGGGACCAAGAGACCCAGTACTTC
J gene: TRBJ2-1; clone size: .; D gene: TRBD2; V gene: TRBV4-1; CDR3 protein: CASSQDHRLAGFLDEQFF; CDR3 DNA: TGCGCCAGCAGCCAAGACCACCGACTAGCGGGGTTTTTGGATGAGCAGTTCTTC
J gene: TRBJ2-1; clone size: .; D gene: .; V gene: TRBV24-1; CDR3 protein: CATSDLGDPRYNEQFF; CDR3 DNA: TGTGCCACCAGTGATTTGGGGGACCCACGATACAATGAGCAGTTCTTC
J gene: TRBJ2-1; clone size: few; D gene: TRBD2; V gene: TRBV10-3; CDR3 protein: CAISLGLAGYNEQFF; CDR3 DNA: TGTGCCATCAGCCTGGGACTAGCGGGATACAATGAGCAGTTCTTC
J gene: TRBJ2-5; clone size: .; D gene: .; V gene: TRBV12-3/TRBV12-4; CDR3 protein: CASNHPGAETQYF; CDR3 DNA: TGTGCCAGCAACCACCCAGGCGCCGAGACCCAGTACTTC
J gene: TRBJ2-1; clone size: few; D gene: .; V gene: TRBV20-1; CDR3 protein: CSVGGRPSYNEQFF; CDR3 DNA: TGCAGTGTAGGGGGGAGGCCCAGCTACAATGAGCAGTTCTTC
J gene: TRBJ2-1; clone size: few; D gene: TRBD2; V gene: TRBV12-3/TRBV12-4; CDR3 protein: CASSFYSGGPRGEQFF; CDR3 DNA: TGTGCCAGCAGTTTTTACTCGGGAGGGCCACGAGGTGAGCAGTTCTTC
J gene: TRBJ2-7; clone size: few; D gene: .; V gene: TRBV20-1; CDR3 protein: CSARGLDRTYEQYF; CDR3 DNA: TGCAGTGCTCGCGGACTGGACCGAACCTACGAGCAGTACTTC
J gene: TRBJ2-7; clone size: .; D gene: TRBD2; V gene: TRBV5-6; CDR3 protein: CASSLGASGIYEQYF; CDR3 DNA: TGTGCCAGCAGCTTGGGGGCTAGCGGAATCTACGAGCAGTACTTC
J gene: TRBJ2-1; clone size: many; D gene: .; V gene: TRBV4-3; CDR3 protein: CASSQDRFWLDEQFF; CDR3 DNA: TGCGCCAGCAGCCAAGATAGGTTCTGGCTGGATGAGCAGTTCTTC
J gene: TRBJ2-1; clone size: few; D gene: .; V gene: TRBV5-1; CDR3 protein: CASSLVGEWGNEQFF; CDR3 DNA: TGCGCCAGCAGCTTGGTTGGGGAGTGGGGCAATGAGCAGTTCTTC
J gene: TRBJ2-1; clone size: .; D gene: TRBD2; V gene: TRBV14; CDR3 protein: CASSKPGLGVEQFF; CDR3 DNA: TGTGCCAGCAGCAAGCCGGGACTAGGGGTTGAGCAGTTCTTC
J gene: TRBJ1-1; clone size: .; D gene: .; V gene: TRBV7-6; CDR3 protein: CASSPSTGLNTEAFF; CDR3 DNA: TGTGCCAGCAGCCCATCCACAGGGTTGAACACTGAAGCTTTCTTT
J gene: TRBJ2-1; clone size: medium-sized; D gene: TRBD2; V gene: TRBV7-6; CDR3 protein: CASQGTSGGDEQFF; CDR3 DNA: TGTGCCAGCCAAGGGACTAGCGGGGGCGATGAGCAGTTCTTC
J gene: TRBJ2-1; clone size: few; D gene: .; V gene: TRBV30; CDR3 protein: CAWSPSNEQFF; CDR3 DNA: TGTGCCTGGAGTCCGTCAAATGAGCAGTTCTTC
J gene: TRBJ2-7; clone size: .; D gene: TRBD2; V gene: TRBV4-3; CDR3 protein: CASSQLSGTNYEQYF; CDR3 DNA: TGCGCCAGCAGCCAGCTCTCCGGGACTAACTACGAGCAGTACTTC
J gene: TRBJ1-1; clone size: .; D gene: TRBD1; V gene: TRBV5-1; CDR3 protein: CASSSGTGGTEAFF; CDR3 DNA: TGCGCCAGCAGTTCCGGGACAGGGGGCACTGAAGCTTTCTTT
J gene: TRBJ2-7; clone size: .; D gene: TRBD1; V gene: TRBV5-5; CDR3 protein: CASSLRDSPYEQYF; CDR3 DNA: TGTGCCAGCAGCTTGAGGGACAGCCCCTACGAGCAGTACTTC
J gene: TRBJ2-3; clone size: .; D gene: .; V gene: TRBV12-3/TRBV12-4; CDR3 protein: CASSFSEGGDTQYF; CDR3 DNA: TGTGCCAGCAGTTTCTCCGAGGGGGGCGATACGCAGTATTTT
J gene: TRBJ1-2; clone size: .; D gene: .; V gene: TRBV2; CDR3 protein: CASSGGGWGYTF; CDR3 DNA: TGTGCCAGCAGTGGGGGCGGCTGGGGCTACACCTTC
J gene: TRBJ1-2; clone size: .; D gene: .; V gene: TRBV7-9; CDR3 protein: CASSSSGYTF; CDR3 DNA: TGTGCCAGCAGTTCCAGTGGCTACACCTTC
J gene: TRBJ1-1; clone size: .; D gene: .; V gene: TRBV7-2; CDR3 protein: CASSLTSGAGYTEAFF; CDR3 DNA: TGTGCCAGCAGCCTTACCTCAGGGGCGGGGTACACTGAAGCTTTCTTT
J gene: TRBJ1-2; clone size: few; D gene: .; V gene: TRBV21-1; CDR3 protein: CASSTGGAPYGYTF; CDR3 DNA: TGTGCCAGCAGCACAGGGGGGGCTCCTTATGGCTACACCTTC
J gene: TRBJ2-7; clone size: .; D gene: .; V gene: TRBV6-5; CDR3 protein: CASSSEGTYEQYF; CDR3 DNA: TGTGCCAGCAGTTCTGAGGGGACCTACGAGCAGTACTTC
J gene: TRBJ2-1; clone size: .; D gene: .; V gene: TRBV12-3/TRBV12-4; CDR3 protein: CASNEAFSDNEQFF; CDR3 DNA: TGTGCCAGCAACGAAGCGTTCTCGGACAATGAGCAGTTCTTC
J gene: TRBJ2-1; clone size: few; D gene: TRBD2; V gene: TRBV5-5; CDR3 protein: CASSLAGGTSYNEQFF; CDR3 DNA: TGTGCCAGCAGCTTGGCCGGGGGGACTAGTTACAATGAGCAGTTCTTC
J gene: TRBJ2-5; clone size: .; D gene: TRBD2; V gene: TRBV11-3; CDR3 protein: CASSGSGGRIGIETQYF; CDR3 DNA: TGTGCCAGCAGCGGCTCGGGCGGGAGGATCGGGATTGAGACCCAGTACTTC
J gene: TRBJ2-3; clone size: few; D gene: .; V gene: TRBV29-1; CDR3 protein: CSVSGVSTDTQYF; CDR3 DNA: TGCAGCGTTTCTGGCGTAAGCACAGATACGCAGTATTTT
J gene: TRBJ2-1; clone size: .; D gene: .; V gene: TRBV20-1; CDR3 protein: CSARGRGAYNEQFF; CDR3 DNA: TGCAGTGCTAGAGGCCGGGGAGCCTACAATGAGCAGTTCTTC
J gene: TRBJ1-2; clone size: .; D gene: .; V gene: TRBV20-1; CDR3 protein: CSAEGEEGYGYTF; CDR3 DNA: TGCAGTGCTGAGGGGGAGGAGGGCTATGGCTACACCTTC